The 17 T cell receptor beta chains below come from one sample, sequenced in a study of identical twins. Using its own MiXCR run on the 5' RACE reads, TCRdb lists one record per CDR3 protein. This sample has roughly 250,000 distinct CDR3 sequences; 5.5% to 7% occur once, and the top ten carry roughly 3.6%. This same sample was also taken into another study, of yellow fever vaccine responses in identical twins.

Source material: memory (CD45RO+) T cells sorted from blood. These receptors were obtained from a woman between 18 and 30 years old in good health.

This clonotype was counted ten times or more. V and J are TRBV7-9 and TRBJ2-7, with 8 bases fitting TRBD1. CDR1 is SEHNR, CDR2 FQNEAQ, per germline (reference sequence). The CDR3 covers 14 residues. After removal of 2 bases from V and 5 bases from J, the junction contained 5 bases not matched to a gene. DNA for the CDR3: TGTGCCAGCAGCTTAAGGGACAGGTACCACGAGCAGTACTTC. This codes for CASSLRDRYHEQYF.

Details on this clonotype: The CDR3 carries no conserved terminal phenylalanine or tryptophan, so it likely arises from a read error. The chain joins TRBV20-1 to TRBJ2-7; D remains unclear. CDR1 and CDR2 (germline): DFQATT, SNEGSKA (reference sequence). Trimming cost V 0 bases and J 0 bases, with 9 bases left between them. This CDR3 region has 14 residues. The CDR3 DNA sequence: TGCAGTGCTAGAGATCCGGGCAGCTCCTACGAGCAGTACTCA. Protein: CSARDPGSSYEQYS.

The V and J genes are TRBV7-3 and TRBJ2-7; 9 bases line up with TRBD2. Germline CDR1 is SGHTA and CDR2 is FQGTGA. V was pared by 5 bases and J by 2 bases, with 7 bases of the junction left unmatched. There are 15 residues in the CDR3. The CDR3 reads CASSLTSGRTYEQYF. Written as DNA, the CDR3 is TGTGCCAGCAGCCTGACTAGCGGTCGGACCTACGAGCAGTACTTC.

In its sample, this clonotype was seen a few times. The V gene is TRBV10-2, the J gene TRBJ1-4; TRBD1 might be the D (5 bases). From germline, CDR1 is WSHSY and CDR2 SAAADI. V lost 3 bases, J lost 0 bases, and 11 bases lay in between. This CDR3 has 16 amino acids. The CDR3 nucleotides read TGCGCCAGCAGTGACCCTCGACAGTCAACTAATGAAAAACTGTTTTTT. Translating it yields CASSDPRQSTNEKLFF.

This clonotype appeared a few times. The chain employs TRBV20-1 and TRBJ2-7, with D perhaps TRBD1 (6 bases). CDR3 size: 15 residues. Germline values: CDR1 DFQATT, CDR2 SNEGSKA (reference sequence). V gave up 0 bases and J gave up 6 bases, with 18 bases separating them. CDR3: CSARDIARGAGEQYF. In nucleotides, the CDR3 is TGCAGTGCTAGAGATATAGCCAGGGGTGCCGGCGAGCAGTACTTC.

The chain employs TRBV4-1 and TRBJ2-1; TRBD2 aligns across 8 bases. The germline CDR1 and CDR2 sequences are MGHRA and YSYEKL. CDR3 length equals 20 residues. After removal of 3 bases from V and 1 base from J, the junction contained 17 bases not matched to a gene. The CDR3 region has the DNA TGCGCCAGCAGCCACCCACCGGGACTAGTAGGGGGGTGGTCCTACAATGAGCAGTTCTTC. Translating gives CASSHPPGLVGGWSYNEQFF.

As concerns this clonotype: At one of its ends the junction is not consistent with the germline gene, which may arise from a read error. The rearrangement joins TRBV20-1 to TRBJ2-5, with D perhaps TRBD2 (5 bases). Germline loops: CDR1 DFQATT, CDR2 SNEGSKA (reference sequence). The CDR3 spans 19 residues. The CDR3: CCARRNGWRKGNIQETQYF. In nucleotides, the CDR3 is TGCTGTGCTAGGAGGAATGGGTGGAGGAAGGGAAATATCCAAGAGACCCAGTACTTC.

This clonotype was seen many times. This chain joins TRBV5-1 and TRBJ1-2; D is uncertain. V gave up 4 bases and J gave up 4 bases, with 11 bases separating them. CDR3 length: 13 residues. Germline CDR1 SGHRS, CDR2 YFSETQ. The DNA of the CDR3 is TGCGCCAGCAGCCTCTGGGTCGGCTATGGCTACACCTTC. Encoded protein: CASSLWVGYGYTF.

The rearrangement uses TRBV20-1 and TRBJ2-7; unclear D gene. V was trimmed by 0 bases and J by 3 bases, leaving 9 bases between them. The length of the CDR3 is 13 residues. Germline CDR1 and CDR2: DFQATT and SNEGSKA (reference sequence). The DNA for the CDR3 is TGCAGTGCTAGAGAAAGGGTCGACTACGAGCAGTACGTC. The encoded protein is CSARERVDYEQYV.

V usage is TRBV6-6 and J usage is TRBJ2-7, with unresolved D. V gave up 4 bases and J gave up 3 bases, with 7 bases separating them. This CDR3 region has 12 residues. CDR1 is MNHNY and CDR2 is SVGAGI in the germline V gene (reference sequence). The CDR3 reads CASSSGNYEQYV. CDR3 DNA: TGTGCCAGCAGTTCCGGAAACTACGAGCAGTACGTC.

This chain connects TRBV12-3 or TRBV12-4 to TRBJ2-3; 10 bases line up with TRBD2. Trimming took 8 bases from V and 5 from J; bases not matched to a gene: 13. The CDR3 runs 16 residues. The CDR3 protein is CASPPQASGSGDTQYF. DNA of the CDR3: TGTGCCAGCCCCCCCCAGGCTAGCGGGAGTGGAGATACGCAGTATTTT.

The sample holds many counts of this clonotype. The chain recombines TRBV12-3 or TRBV12-4 with TRBJ1-1, with TRBD1 identical over 7 bases. The trim removed 5 bases at V and 5 bases at J, leaving 8 bases unmatched. This CDR3 has 14 amino acids. In DNA form, the CDR3 reads TGTGCCAGCAGTCTCTCAAACAGGGGAACTGAAGCTTTCTTT. Protein: CASSLSNRGTEAFF.

This clonotype was counted ten times or more. This rearrangement joins TRBV6-1 to TRBJ1-6, with no clear D. The V and J ends lost 6 bases and 5 bases respectively, with 11 bases between them. There are 14 residues in the CDR3. Germline V gene data show CDR1 as MNHNS and CDR2 as SASEGT. CDR3 protein: CASSPPGNNSPLHF. The CDR3 DNA follows: TGTGCCAGCAGCCCCCCGGGGAATAATTCACCCCTCCACTTT.

This clonotype was counted ten times or more. This chain links TRBV5-1 with TRBJ2-2; no clear D gene. Germline CDR1 reads SGHRS; CDR2 reads YFSETQ. The CDR3 has 13 amino acids. CDR3 amino acids: CASDPSNTGELFF. CDR3 bases: TGCGCTTCGGACCCTTCGAACACCGGGGAGCTGTTTTTT.

This clonotype occurred many times. V gene TRBV11-2 combines with J gene TRBJ2-2; 9 bases line up with TRBD1. The trim removed 5 bases at V and 2 bases at J, leaving 3 bases unmatched. Germline CDR1 reads SGHAT; CDR2 reads FQNNGV. The CDR3 totals 15 residues. The CDR3 here is CASSPDRGNTGELFF. For the CDR3, the DNA is TGTGCCAGCAGCCCGGACAGGGGTAACACCGGGGAGCTGTTTTTT.

The sample holds a few counts of this clonotype. This sequence joins TRBV28 and TRBJ2-2; 9 nucleotides align to TRBD2. With V trimmed by 7 bases and J by 4 bases, 7 bases remained unmatched. CDR1 MDHEN and CDR2 SYDVKM come from the germline V gene. CDR3 length equals 15 residues. CDR3 in amino acids: CASISLAGPTGELFF. In DNA form, the CDR3 reads TGTGCCAGCATTTCCCTAGCGGGACCCACCGGGGAGCTGTTTTTT.

This chain uses TRBV7-2 with TRBJ2-2; D remains unclear. Germline assignment: CDR1 SGHTA and CDR2 FQGNSA. The CDR3 contains 16 residues. Trimming pared 2 bases from V and 4 bases from J, leaving 14 bases between. The CDR3 reads CASSLSQVAPTGELFF. The CDR3 DNA is TGTGCCAGCAGCTTATCTCAGGTTGCCCCCACCGGGGAGCTGTTTTTT.